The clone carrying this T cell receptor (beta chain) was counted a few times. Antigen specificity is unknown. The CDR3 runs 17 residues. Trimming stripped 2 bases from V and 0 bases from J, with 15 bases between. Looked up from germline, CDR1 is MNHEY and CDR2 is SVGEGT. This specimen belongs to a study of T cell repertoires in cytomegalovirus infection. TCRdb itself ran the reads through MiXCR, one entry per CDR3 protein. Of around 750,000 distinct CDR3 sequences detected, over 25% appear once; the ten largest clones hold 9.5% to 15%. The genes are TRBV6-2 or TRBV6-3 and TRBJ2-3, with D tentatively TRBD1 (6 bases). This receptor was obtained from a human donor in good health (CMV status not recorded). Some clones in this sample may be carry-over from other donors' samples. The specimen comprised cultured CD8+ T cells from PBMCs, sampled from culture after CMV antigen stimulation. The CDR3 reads CASSYPPDSLSTDTQYF. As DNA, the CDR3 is TGTGCCAGCAGTTACCCACCGGACAGCCTTAGCACAGATACGCAGTATTTT.